Below are 23 T cell receptor beta chains sequenced from a single sample in a study of T cells in Graves' hyperthyroidism and ophthalmopathy. Researchers amplified the TCR beta CDR3 regions from RNA transcripts. Primed by the HTBI set, a first-round RT-PCR was run on the TCR CDR3. TCRdb ran MiXCR on the multiplex PCR reads and lists one entry per CDR3 protein. The data show 250,000 to 300,000 distinct CDR3 sequences, roughly an eighth seen once. Sequencing was done on a sample of blood. All receptors derive from a woman between 40 and 55 years old with Graves' hyperthyroidism.

This clonotype was seen repeatedly, ten times or more. The CDR3 sequence: CASSQSGLADSSYEQYF. The CDR3 coding sequence is TGTGCCAGCAGCCAGTCTGGACTAGCCGACTCCTCCTACGAGCAGTACTTC. The chain combines TRBV3-1 with TRBJ2-7, with 8 bases aligning to TRBD2. The junction had 10 bases not matched to a gene; V was cut back by 3 bases and J by 0 bases. CDR1 is LGHDT and CDR2 is YNNKEL in the germline V gene (reference sequence). CDR3 length equals 17 residues.

This clonotype has a handful of counts. The chain carries TRBV5-1 and TRBJ1-2, with 7 bases that match TRBD1. This CDR3 is built from 14 residues. Germline V gene data show CDR1 as SGHRS and CDR2 as YFSETQ. Losses at the gene ends were 4 bases for V and 6 bases for J; bases not matched to a gene: 9. CDR3 sequence reads: CASSPRTGMDGYTF. The CDR3 DNA reads as TGCGCCAGCAGCCCCAGGACAGGAATGGATGGCTACACCTTC.

This clonotype was observed many times. The V call is TRBV2, the J call TRBJ2-3; 9 bases align to TRBD2. J gave up 4 bases and V 4 bases, and 6 bases lay outside the gene matches. Looked up from germline, CDR1 is SNHLY and CDR2 is FYNNEI. This CDR3 has 15 amino acids. In DNA, the CDR3 is TGTGCCAGCAGTGCCGCGGGAGGGGGGCCAGATACGCAGTATTTT. This translates into CASSAAGGGPDTQYF.

This clonotype was recorded at least ten times. The chain uses TRBV28 and TRBJ2-5; TRBD1 agrees at 9 bases. The V gene end was trimmed by 6 bases and the J gene end by 5 bases; junction bases not matched to a gene: 10. Per the germline V gene, CDR1 is MDHEN and CDR2 is SYDVKM. The CDR3 totals 15 residues. The CDR3 DNA reads as TGTGCCAGCAGCCACCCGGGACAGGGTGGGGAGACCCAGTACTTC. It translates to CASSHPGQGGETQYF.

The V call is TRBV5-1, the J call TRBJ2-7; D is ambiguous. The CDR3 consists of 14 residues. Trimming left V 3 bases short and J 0 bases short, with 10 bases between. Germline V CDR1 and CDR2: SGHRS, YFSETQ. The CDR3 nucleotides are TGCGCCAGCAGCTCTGCCCGGAGCTCCTACGAGCAGTACTTC. Translated: CASSSARSSYEQYF.

The table lists this clonotype with many counts. The chain links TRBV18 to TRBJ2-5, with D possibly being TRBD2 (6 bases). The CDR3 length is 14 residues. Germline V lookup: CDR1 KGHSH, CDR2 LQKENI. The V gene lost 4 bases and the J gene lost 1 base, with 10 bases spanning the gap. The chain's CDR3 is CASSQAGPQETQYF. The CDR3 bases are TGTGCCAGCTCACAGGCGGGACCCCAAGAGACCCAGTACTTC.

V is TRBV27 and J is TRBJ2-7; 12 bases align to TRBD1. Losses at the gene ends were 8 bases for V and 5 bases for J; bases not matched to a gene: 19. The CDR3 has 18 amino acids. The germline gives CDR1 MNHEY, CDR2 SMNVEV (reference sequence). The CDR3, as DNA: TGTGCCAGCTCACCACCCCCTTTATTAGGGACAGGGGGCAACGAGCAGTACTTC. Its protein is CASSPPPLLGTGGNEQYF.

This clonotype occurred many times. The V call is TRBV28, the J call TRBJ1-2; D remains ambiguous. CDR3 length equals 12 residues. V lost 3 bases to trimming and J lost 8 bases, with 10 bases between them. Germline-derived CDR1 and CDR2 are MDHEN and SYDVKM. CDR3 region: CASSLSSFGYTF. Here the CDR3 DNA reads TGTGCCAGCAGTTTGTCTTCGTTCGGCTACACCTTC.

This clonotype was counted ten times or more. The chain couples TRBV3-1 to TRBJ1-5, with a possible D match to TRBD1 (6 bases). Germline lookup yields CDR1 LGHDT and CDR2 YNNKEL (reference sequence). V was cut by 0 bases and J by 11 bases, with 8 bases left in between. CDR3 length equals 12 residues. In nucleotides, the CDR3 is TGTGCCAGCAGCCAAGAAGAGGGGGCCCAGCATTTT. Translation: CASSQEEGAQHF.

This clonotype occurred many times. V usage is TRBV28 and J usage is TRBJ1-4; no clear D. The CDR3 covers 15 residues. With 8 bases removed from V and 0 bases from J, the gap between germline ends came to 13 bases. CDR1 is MDHEN, CDR2 SYDVKM, per germline. CDR3 amino acids: CASGSVPATNEKLFF. DNA of the CDR3: TGTGCCAGCGGCTCCGTCCCGGCAACTAATGAAAAACTGTTTTTT.

V and J are TRBV6-4 and TRBJ2-2, with 8 bases that match TRBD1. The CDR3 is 16 amino acids. The V gene's germline CDR1 is MRHNA and CDR2 SNTAGT. The J segment lost 6 bases and the V segment lost 5 bases, leaving 11 bases of the junction unmatched. The CDR3: CASSTPDRVGPGELFF. CDR3 DNA: TGTGCCAGCAGTACCCCGGACAGGGTGGGGCCCGGGGAGCTGTTTTTT.

Only a few counts were recorded for this clonotype. The genes are TRBV12-5 and TRBJ2-1; 7 positions match TRBD1. The germline CDR1 and CDR2 sequences are LGHNT and FRNRAP. The CDR3 length is 15 residues. With V trimmed by 3 bases and J by 4 bases, 6 bases remained unmatched. The CDR3 sequence is CASGFNRDRYNEQFF. The CDR3 nucleotides are TGTGCTAGTGGTTTCAACCGGGACAGATACAATGAGCAGTTCTTC.

This sequence joins TRBV2 and TRBJ1-5; D is perhaps TRBD1 (5 bases). V shed 5 bases and J shed 6 bases, with 17 bases lying between them. This CDR3 contains 15 residues. Germline CDR1 SNHLY, CDR2 FYNNEI. The CDR3 region has the DNA TGTGCCAGCAGTAATAATCAGGGAAGGGGTCAGCCCCAGCATTTT. This codes for CASSNNQGRGQPQHF.

Many counts were recorded for this clonotype. The CDR3 sequence: CASSFYGHSDTEAFF. CDR3 DNA: TGTGCCAGCAGTTTCTATGGCCACTCGGACACTGAAGCTTTCTTT. V and J are TRBV27 and TRBJ1-1; D not certain. The length of the CDR3 is 15 residues. The germline V gene encodes CDR1 MNHEY and CDR2 SMNVEV (reference sequence). With 3 bases removed from V and 3 bases from J, the gap between germline ends came to 14 bases.

This clonotype was seen many times. The gene calls are TRBV27 and TRBJ1-1, with D possibly TRBD1 on 6 matching bases. V gave up 3 bases and J gave up 4 bases, with 12 bases separating them. Per germline, CDR1 MNHEY and CDR2 SMNVEV (reference sequence). This CDR3 spans 14 amino acids. The DNA for the CDR3 is TGTGCCAGCAGTTTCGGGTTGGGGGCCACTGAAGCTTTCTTT. Its translation is CASSFGLGATEAFF.

This clonotype was picked up one time. The rearrangement uses TRBV12-3 or TRBV12-4 and TRBJ2-2; 10 bases align to TRBD1. The CDR3 spans 15 residues. The CDR3 loop reads CAIRNRDRGTGELFF. CDR3 coding DNA: TGTGCGATCCGGAACCGGGACAGGGGAACCGGGGAGCTGTTTTTT.

There are many counts of this clonotype. The chain carries TRBV7-8 and TRBJ2-1; TRBD2 aligns across 8 bases. The CDR3 has 14 amino acids. CDR1 and CDR2 (germline): SGHVS, FQNEAQ. The J segment lost 4 bases and the V segment lost 5 bases, leaving 4 bases of the junction unmatched. The CDR3 here is CASSNSGTYNEQFF. CDR3 in DNA: TGTGCCAGCAGCAATAGCGGGACATACAATGAGCAGTTCTTC.

V is TRBV19 and J is TRBJ2-7; TRBD2 matches 12 bases. This CDR3 contains 14 residues. Germline V gene sequence: CDR1 LNHDA, CDR2 SQIVND (reference sequence). Germline trimming cut 4 bases from V and 5 bases from J; bases unmatched to any gene: 3. CDR3 in amino acids: CASSTGLAGHEQYF. CDR3 nucleotides: TGTGCCAGTAGTACGGGACTAGCGGGCCACGAGCAGTACTTC.

The gene calls are TRBV28 and TRBJ1-4; D unclear. The V gene lost 5 bases and the J gene lost 8 bases, with 18 bases spanning the gap. Germline-derived CDR1 and CDR2 are MDHEN and SYDVKM. This CDR3 comprises 15 residues. This CDR3 reads CASSPSGSTDEKLFF. CDR3 nucleotides: TGTGCCAGCAGTCCATCGGGATCAACGGACGAAAAACTGTTTTTT.

Only a few counts were recorded for this clonotype. The chain recombines TRBV3-1 with TRBJ1-2, with 9 bases matching TRBD1. This CDR3 is built from 19 residues. The ends lost 1 base at V and 5 bases at J; junction bases unmatched: 17. The germline V gene has CDR1 LGHDT and CDR2 YNNKEL (reference sequence). The CDR3 sequence is CASSQGLLAGTGYRYGYTF. The CDR3 DNA is TGTGCCAGCAGCCAAGGTCTCCTTGCCGGGACAGGGTATCGGTATGGCTACACCTTC.

This clonotype was seen only a few times. The chain uses TRBV30 and TRBJ2-1; D gene ambiguous. Trimming removed 2 bases from V and 6 bases from J, with 8 bases in between. Germline assignment: CDR1 GTSNPN and CDR2 SVGIG (reference sequence). The CDR3 consists of 12 residues. In nucleotides, the CDR3 is TGTGCCTGGAGTATGCGGTTCAATGAGCAGTTCTTC. This translates into CAWSMRFNEQFF.

This rearrangement joins TRBV2 to TRBJ2-7, with D possibly matching TRBD2 (5 bases). The length of the CDR3 is 14 residues. The germline V gene encodes CDR1 SNHLY and CDR2 FYNNEI. Deletions cut 5 bases from V and 0 bases from J, with 11 bases between. The CDR3 protein is CASSSGRSSYEQYF. The DNA of the CDR3 is TGTGCCAGCAGTAGCGGTAGGAGCTCCTACGAGCAGTACTTC.

This clonotype was counted ten times or more. The genes are TRBV6-1 and TRBJ1-1, with 8 nucleotides matching TRBD1. J gave up 3 bases and V 7 bases, and 13 bases lay outside the gene matches. The CDR3 consists of 16 residues. From germline, CDR1 is MNHNS and CDR2 SASEGT. CDR3 bases: TGTGCCAGCAAGTCGGGACAGGCTGATGTGTACACTGAAGCTTTCTTT. Its translation: CASKSGQADVYTEAFF.